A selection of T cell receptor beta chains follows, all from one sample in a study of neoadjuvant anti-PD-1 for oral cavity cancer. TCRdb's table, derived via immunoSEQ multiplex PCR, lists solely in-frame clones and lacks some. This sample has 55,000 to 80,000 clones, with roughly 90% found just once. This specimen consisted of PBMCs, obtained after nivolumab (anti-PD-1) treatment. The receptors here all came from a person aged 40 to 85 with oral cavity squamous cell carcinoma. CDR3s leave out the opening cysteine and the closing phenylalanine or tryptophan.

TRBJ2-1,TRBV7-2,ASSALQGNEQF
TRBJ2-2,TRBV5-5,ASSFRYGTVNTGELF
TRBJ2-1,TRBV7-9,ASSLGGSGAYNEQF
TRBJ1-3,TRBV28,ASSLGRRTWENTIY
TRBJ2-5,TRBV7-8,ASSRTSGPQETQY
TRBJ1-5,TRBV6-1,ASSDPDRFNQPQH
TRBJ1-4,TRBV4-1,ASSQPGAGEKLF
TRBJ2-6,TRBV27,ASRTGATSGANVLT
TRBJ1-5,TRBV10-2,ASSDSVYQPQH
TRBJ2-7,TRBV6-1,ASSESVTGGYEQY
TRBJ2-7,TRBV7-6,ASSHGSSYEQY
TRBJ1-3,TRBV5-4,ASSLEGKPSGNTIY
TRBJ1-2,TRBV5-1,ASSLGQQLYGYT
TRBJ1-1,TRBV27,ASSLWGTGLNTEAF
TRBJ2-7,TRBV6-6,ASSYSAGVEQY
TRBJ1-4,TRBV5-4,ASSLIGGANEKLF
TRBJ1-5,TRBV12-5,ASYRSGPSKNQPQH
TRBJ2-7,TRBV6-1,ASSDGTGGLEQY
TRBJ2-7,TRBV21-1,ASSGGVGQGEQY
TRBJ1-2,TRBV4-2,ASSQEYAFTGDYGYT
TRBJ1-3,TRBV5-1,ASSFRGQGNTIY
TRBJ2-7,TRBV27,ASSLRGRSTVFYEQY
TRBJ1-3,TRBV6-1,ASSAWKTFSGNTIY
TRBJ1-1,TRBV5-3,ARSPATGVSARDTEAF
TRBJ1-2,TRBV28,ASSFWQGAVDGYT
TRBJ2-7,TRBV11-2,ASSTERDYEQY